The T cell receptor beta chain described here comes from a study of T cells after yellow fever vaccination. V lost 0 bases to trimming and J lost 8 bases, with 6 bases between them. There are 12 residues in the CDR3. CDR1 and CDR2 from the germline V gene are LGHNA and YNFKEQ. The table lists this clonotype with a few counts. TCRdb redid the calling of the 5' RACE reads with MiXCR, one entry per CDR3 protein. The repertoire has about 370,000 distinct CDR3 sequences, roughly 10% of them found once; the top ten carry roughly 18%. Sequencing was performed on PBMCs, taken on the day of the first yellow fever vaccination. This TCR was recovered from a man in his late teens or twenties who received the YFV17D yellow fever vaccine. The rearrangement links TRBV4-2 to TRBJ2-3; D gene ambiguous. As DNA, the CDR3 is TGTGCCAGCAGCCAAGATCAGGTTACGCAGTATTTT. Translated, it gives CASSQDQVTQYF.